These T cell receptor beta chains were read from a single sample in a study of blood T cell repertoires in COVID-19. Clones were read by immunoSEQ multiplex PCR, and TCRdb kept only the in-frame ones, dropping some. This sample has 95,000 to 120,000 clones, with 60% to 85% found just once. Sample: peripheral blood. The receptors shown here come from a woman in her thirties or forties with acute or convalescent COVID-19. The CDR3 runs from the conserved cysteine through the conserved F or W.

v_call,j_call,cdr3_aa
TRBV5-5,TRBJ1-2,CASAGEITGARGYTF
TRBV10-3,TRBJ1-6,CAIRTGPREDSPLHF
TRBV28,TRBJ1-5,CASSLSSGINQPQHF
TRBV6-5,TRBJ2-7,CASRTASGVSYEQYF
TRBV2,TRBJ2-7,CASQRTGGYEQYF
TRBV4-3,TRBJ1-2,CASSPDREDYGYTF
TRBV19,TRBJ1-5,CASSKSPGTGFGQPQHF
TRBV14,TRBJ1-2,CASSRTAANYGYTF
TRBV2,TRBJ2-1,CASSTRKPGGEQFF
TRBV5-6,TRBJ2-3,CASSSWLATDTQYF
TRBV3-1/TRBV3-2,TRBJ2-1,CASTTGYAGQGANEQFF
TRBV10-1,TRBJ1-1,CASSYPGQGKEITEAFF
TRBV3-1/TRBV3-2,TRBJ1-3,CASSRGVTNRGNTIYF
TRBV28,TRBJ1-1,CASSASGQKNTEAFF
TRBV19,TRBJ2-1,CASAAPLAEQFF
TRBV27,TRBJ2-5,CASSPSKETQYF
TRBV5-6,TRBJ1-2,CASRRRTGDFYGYTF
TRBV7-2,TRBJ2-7,CASSLDWGQGSF
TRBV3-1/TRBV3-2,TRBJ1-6,CASSQDGESPLHF
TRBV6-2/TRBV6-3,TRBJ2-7,CASSTPRAGTGESYEQYF
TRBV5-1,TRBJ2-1,CASSLVGDGEQFF
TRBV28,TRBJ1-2,CASSPSSGQGDYGYTF
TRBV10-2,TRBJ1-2,CASTQPGDYGYTF
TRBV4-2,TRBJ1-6,CASSQDLQGLDSPLHF
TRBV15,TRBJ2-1,CATSRAQAGGPGEQFF
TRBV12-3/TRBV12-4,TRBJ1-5,CASRYSNQPQHF
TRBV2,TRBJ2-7,CASSGTVPYYEQYF
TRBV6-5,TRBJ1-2,CASRSGQGGYGYTF